This TCR beta chain was captured in a study of cytomegalovirus exposure and HLA in healthy donors. Across the whole study: Earlier findings included some 120 million unique TCR beta sequences obtained from approximately 170 million T cells. Counted in an early data release were 65 million to 100 million unique TCRs from HLA-typed donors.

The study ran its PCR with 60 Vbeta and 13 Jbeta primers. Using immunoSEQ multiplex PCR, the repertoire was profiled, and TCRdb retains in-frame clones only, with some absent. The repertoire holds about 210,000 clones, with roughly 74% as singletons. The CDR3 length is 14 residues. The germline CDR1 and CDR2 sequences are SEHNR and FQNEAQ (reference sequence). V was trimmed by 0 bases and J by 9 bases, leaving 12 bases between them. The receptor's source is a woman aged 25 to 39 in good health and CMV-seropositive. The specimen was PBMCs. The chain carries TRBV7-9 and TRBJ2-1; D possibly corresponds to TRBD2 (5 bases). The CDR3 sequence is CASSLAGRLSEQFF. The CDR3 DNA is TGTGCCAGCAGCTTAGCGGGCCGACTAAGTGAGCAGTTCTTC.